This TCR beta chain was identified in a study of molecular identifiers for immune sequencing clone quantification. Library preparation followed earlier protocols using designated TCR primers. TCRdb independently ran MiXCR on the PCR reads; one entry per CDR3 protein. The sample includes about 640,000 distinct CDR3 sequences, approximately 20% of them seen just once. The CDR3 contains 17 residues. CDR1 is LGHNA, CDR2 YSLEER, per germline. Libraries used roughly 20,000 to 1,000,000 sorted naive CD8 T cells and 10%, 30% or 50% RNA input. This clonotype has only one observation. Antigen unknown. A much larger clone lies a single base off, so this may be a read error. Broader study findings: Beyond 20 RNA copies, clones held over 98% of effector molecules, compared with under 1% in naive cells.

This sequence was found in a human donor in good health. Some libraries in this study had Jurkat cell RNA spiked in. The gene calls are TRBV4-3 and TRBJ1-6, with 7 bases that match TRBD1. Sequencing used naive CD8+ T cells from blood, with Jurkat cell RNA spiked in. Subset given: FACS-sorted CD8+CD4-CCR7+CD45RA+ naive T cells. The CDR3 DNA reads TGCGCCTGCAGCCAAGAGGGACAGTCATTCCCAAATTCACCCCTCCACTTT. Translating gives CACSQEGQSFPNSPLHF.